This T cell receptor beta chain emerged from a study of blood T cell repertoires in COVID-19. Looking at the study overall: Samples of COVID-19 (acute and convalescent) were obtained from the United States, Italy and Spain.

Produced via immunoSEQ multiplex PCR; TCRdb's table is partial and in-frame only. Here the sample spans about 100,000 clones, around 90% being singletons. In its sample, this clone was seen a few times. Germline V CDR1 and CDR2: SGHAT, FQNNGV. Trimming shortened V by 4 bases and J by 2 bases, and 18 bases separated the two germline ends. The length of the CDR3 is 16 residues. The V gene is TRBV11-2, the J gene TRBJ2-7; weak D call: TRBD1 (6 bases). Sequencing was performed on peripheral blood. This clonotype was obtained from a human donor in a cohort sampled during active COVID-19. CDR3 loop: CASSSLSGRGPYEQYF. The CDR3 bases are TGTGCCAGCAGCTCCCTTTCGGGCAGGGGTCCCTACGAGCAGTACTTC.